One T cell receptor (beta chain) is described in this entry. Germline-derived CDR1 and CDR2 are SQVTM and ANQGSEA. Trimming took 7 bases from V and 0 from J, leaving 10 bases between them. The CDR3 totals 12 residues. The data were taken from a study of response to subunit inactivated influenza vaccine. Each CDR3 protein gets one entry after TCRdb re-called the RT-PCR reads with MiXCR. The sample includes 800,000 or so distinct CDR3 sequences, roughly 20% of them seen just once. This receptor was identified in a man aged 45-65 years who received an inactivated influenza vaccine. This chain connects TRBV29-1 to TRBJ2-7; D remains unclear. The material sequenced was PBMCs from blood, taken more than 4 days after vaccination. In DNA, the CDR3 is TGCAGCGGGACCGGTAGCTCCTACGAGCAGTACTTC. As protein: CSGTGSSYEQYF.